This T cell receptor beta chain stems from a study of blood T cell repertoires in COVID-19 (dated by TCRdb to the early 2020s). At the level of the whole study: The collaborator samples originated in the United States, Italy and Spain and spanned the acute and convalescent phases of COVID-19. The sample metadata nearly always contained a de-identified subject ID, COVID-19 status, age in years and sex. The prospective study material was composed of cDNA or gDNA derived from T cells, B-cell-depleted T cells, or PBMCs. The repertoires were released in a freely available public database meant as a resource for research on the immune response to SARS-CoV-2. Where available, HLA class I and class II types were obtained from metadata supplied by the sample provider rather than from assay-based typing. Samples were obtained from the ongoing ImmuneRACE study (first 160 participants) and from 1,254 subjects provided by 6 global collaborators. Subjects who had been exposed to COVID-19, were actively infected with it, or had recovered from it provided the deeply sampled blood TCRbeta repertoires that made up the dataset. General findings and caveats noted by the study authors: Clinical and demographic metadata were provided uncurated, with the amount varying by source and participant.

Worth noting for this clone: It lacks a known antigen. Per-base quality was not reported, and no clone a single base away is much larger than it.

Participants in the prospective study were enrolled through a virtual design, were aged roughly 18 to 100 years, and lived in 24 United States geographic areas. In the prospective study, cohorts were assigned on the basis of participant-reported clinical history obtained from a screening survey and a study questionnaire. Recovered participants in ImmuneRACE Cohort 3 were defined by two consecutive negative NP/OP PCR tests, clearance by a healthcare professional, or resolution of symptoms. In the prospective study, mobile phlebotomists collected whole blood, serum and a nasopharyngeal or oropharyngeal swab from each participant. Participants in the prospective study had the option to provide additional blood draws and questionnaires over a 2-month period. Before DNA extraction, prospective study blood samples were shipped either frozen or at room temperature. Reading from cysteine to phenylalanine, the CDR3 counts 15 amino acids. The kept DNA is CDR3 alone, 45 bases in frame from the first base. CDR1 and CDR2 are drawn from the germline V gene: MNHEY, SVGAGI. V is reduced by 5 bases and J by 0 bases, leaving a spacing of 13 bases between them.

TCRbeta CDR3 regions were amplified from genomic DNA by means of the immunoSEQ Assay, a bias-controlled multiplex PCR. The published analysis was carried out like this. Within the assay, amplification of reference gene primers was used to estimate how many nucleated cells each sample contained. To quantify the absolute abundance of each unique TCRbeta CDR3 rearrangement, sequence reads were collapsed and filtered. For each sample, productive Simpson clonality was calculated as the square root of Simpson's diversity index across productive rearrangements. Not all clones reach the TCRdb copy of this immuneACCESS table, which keeps in-frame sequences only. Checked studies attribute under half of the gap to unresolved V genes and leave the rest unexplained. V and J calls and clone size come straight from that table; D and trimming were deduced from the DNA. The sample data list roughly 360,000 clones, and 75% to 90% of these were observed just once. About 5.4% of the sample comes from the top ten.

The TCR comes from a woman in her fifties or sixties who had recovered from COVID-19. The receptor chain draws on TRBV6-5 and TRBJ1-2, with the D gene not clear enough to name. The sequenced sample consisted of PBMCs or T cells enriched from blood (not recorded which). The DNA reads TGTGCCAGCAGTAAACCGGGAGTAGCTAACTATGGCTACACCTTC. This translates into CASSKPGVANYGYTF.